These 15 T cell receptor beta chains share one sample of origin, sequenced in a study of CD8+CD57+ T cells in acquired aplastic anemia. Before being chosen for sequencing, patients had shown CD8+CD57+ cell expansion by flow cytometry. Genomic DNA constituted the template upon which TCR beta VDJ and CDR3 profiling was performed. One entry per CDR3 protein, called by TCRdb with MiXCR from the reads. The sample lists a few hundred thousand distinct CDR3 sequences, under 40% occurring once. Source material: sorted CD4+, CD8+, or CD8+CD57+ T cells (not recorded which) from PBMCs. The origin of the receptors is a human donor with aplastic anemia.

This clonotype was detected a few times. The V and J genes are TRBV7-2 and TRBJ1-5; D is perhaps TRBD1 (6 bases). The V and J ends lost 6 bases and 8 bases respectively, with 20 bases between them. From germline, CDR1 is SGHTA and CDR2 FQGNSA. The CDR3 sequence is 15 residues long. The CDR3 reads CASRYSLGGREPQHF. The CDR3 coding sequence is TGTGCCAGCAGGTACTCGTTGGGGGGCCGGGAGCCCCAGCATTTT. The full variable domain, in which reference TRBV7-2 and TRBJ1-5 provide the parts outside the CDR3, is GAGVSQSPSNKVTEKGKDVELRCDPISGHTALYWYRQSLGQGLEFLIYFQGNSAPDKSGLPSDRFSAERTGGSVSTLTIQRTQQEDSAVYLCASRYSLGGREPQHFGDGTRLSIL.

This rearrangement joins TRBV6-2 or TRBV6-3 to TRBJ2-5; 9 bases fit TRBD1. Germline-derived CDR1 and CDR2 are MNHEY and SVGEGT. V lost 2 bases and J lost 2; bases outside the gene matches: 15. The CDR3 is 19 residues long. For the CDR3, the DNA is TGTGCCAGCAGTTACATAACAGGGGGCACGGTCTCCTTTCAAGAGACCCAGTACTTC. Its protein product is CASSYITGGTVSFQETQYF.

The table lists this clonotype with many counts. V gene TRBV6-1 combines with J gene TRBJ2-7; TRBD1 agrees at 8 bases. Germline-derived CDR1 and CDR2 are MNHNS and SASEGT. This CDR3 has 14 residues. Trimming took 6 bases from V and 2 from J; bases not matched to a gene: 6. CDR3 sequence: CASRPTGVAYEQYF. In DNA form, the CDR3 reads TGTGCCAGCAGACCGACAGGGGTAGCCTACGAGCAGTACTTC.

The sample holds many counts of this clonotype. CDR3 in amino acids: CASATQGASNQPQHF. In nucleotides, the CDR3 is TGTGCCAGTGCTACCCAGGGAGCTAGCAATCAGCCCCAGCATTTT. The chain uses TRBV19 and TRBJ1-5; the D gene is possibly TRBD1 (5 bases). CDR1 and CDR2 from the germline V gene are LNHDA and SQIVND (reference sequence). The CDR3 totals 15 residues. The germline V and J ends were trimmed by 8 bases and 0 bases, with 14 bases remaining between them.

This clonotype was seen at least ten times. CDR3 DNA sequence: TGTGCCAGTAGCGGACTCTCGAGGGGTTGGGGCTACACCTTC. Translated, it gives CASSGLSRGWGYTF. This chain connects TRBV19 to TRBJ1-2; possibly TRBD1 for D (5 bases). V gave up 6 bases and J gave up 8 bases, with 19 bases separating them. The germline gives CDR1 LNHDA, CDR2 SQIVND (reference sequence). The CDR3 is 14 amino acids.

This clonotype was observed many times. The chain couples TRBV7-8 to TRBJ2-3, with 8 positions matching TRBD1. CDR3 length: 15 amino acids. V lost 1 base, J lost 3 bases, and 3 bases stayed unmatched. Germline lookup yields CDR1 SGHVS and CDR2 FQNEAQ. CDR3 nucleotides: TGTGCCAGCAGCTTAGGGACAGGGCAGACAGATACGCAGTATTTT. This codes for CASSLGTGQTDTQYF.

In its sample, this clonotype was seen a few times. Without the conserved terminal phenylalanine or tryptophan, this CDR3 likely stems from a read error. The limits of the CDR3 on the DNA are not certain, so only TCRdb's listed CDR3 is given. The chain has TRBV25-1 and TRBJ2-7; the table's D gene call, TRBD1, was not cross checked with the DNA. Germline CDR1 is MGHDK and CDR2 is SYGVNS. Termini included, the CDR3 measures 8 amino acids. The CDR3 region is CASSETTG.

This CDR3 is CSARGVPGRNEQFF. The CDR3 DNA reads as TGCAGTGCTAGAGGTGTTCCAGGGCGCAATGAGCAGTTCTTC. The rearrangement uses TRBV20-1 and TRBJ2-1, with D possibly TRBD1 on 5 matching bases. In germline, CDR1 is DFQATT, CDR2 SNEGSKA (reference sequence). The germline V and J ends were trimmed by 1 base and 6 bases, with 13 bases remaining between them. This CDR3 comprises 14 residues.

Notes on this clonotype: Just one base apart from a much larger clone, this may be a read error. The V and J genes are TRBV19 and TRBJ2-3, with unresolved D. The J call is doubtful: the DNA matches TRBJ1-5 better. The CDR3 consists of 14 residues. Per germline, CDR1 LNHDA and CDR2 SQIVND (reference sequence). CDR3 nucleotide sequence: TGTGCCAGTAGTAGTCTGGATATCACAGATACGCAGCATTTT. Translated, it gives CASSSLDITDTQHF.

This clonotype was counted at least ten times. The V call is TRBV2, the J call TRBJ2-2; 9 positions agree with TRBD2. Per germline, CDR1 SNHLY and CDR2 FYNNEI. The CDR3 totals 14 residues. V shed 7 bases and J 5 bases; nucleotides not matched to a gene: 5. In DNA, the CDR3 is TGTGCCAGCATCTATCTAGCGGGAACCGGGGAGCTGTTTTTT. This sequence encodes CASIYLAGTGELFF.

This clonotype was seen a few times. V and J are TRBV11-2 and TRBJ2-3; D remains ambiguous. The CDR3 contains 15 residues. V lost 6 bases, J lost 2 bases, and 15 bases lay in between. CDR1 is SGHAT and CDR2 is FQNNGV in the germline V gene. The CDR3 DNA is TGTGCCAGCAGGAGAATGCGGAGATACACAGATACGCAGTATTTT. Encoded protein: CASRRMRRYTDTQYF.

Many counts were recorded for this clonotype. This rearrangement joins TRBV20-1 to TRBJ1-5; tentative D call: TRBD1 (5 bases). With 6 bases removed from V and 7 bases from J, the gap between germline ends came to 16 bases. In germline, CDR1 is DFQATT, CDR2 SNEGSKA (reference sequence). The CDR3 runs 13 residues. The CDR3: CSAPPRGEQPQHF. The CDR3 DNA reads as TGCAGTGCCCCTCCTCGGGGGGAACAGCCCCAGCATTTT.

The CDR3 reads CASSFSQGYYGYTF. The CDR3 coding sequence is TGTGCCAGCAGCTTCAGTCAGGGGTATTATGGCTACACCTTC. This chain links TRBV11-2 with TRBJ1-2; D is perhaps TRBD1 (6 bases). This CDR3 contains 14 residues. With 3 bases removed from V and 5 bases from J, the gap between germline ends came to 13 bases. Germline values: CDR1 SGHAT, CDR2 FQNNGV.

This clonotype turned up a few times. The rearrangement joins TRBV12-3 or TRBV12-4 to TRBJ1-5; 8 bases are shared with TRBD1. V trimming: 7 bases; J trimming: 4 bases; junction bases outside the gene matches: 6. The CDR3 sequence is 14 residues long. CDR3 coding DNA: TGTGCCAGCACCAAGGACAGGGCAAATCAGCCCCAGCATTTT. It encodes CASTKDRANQPQHF.

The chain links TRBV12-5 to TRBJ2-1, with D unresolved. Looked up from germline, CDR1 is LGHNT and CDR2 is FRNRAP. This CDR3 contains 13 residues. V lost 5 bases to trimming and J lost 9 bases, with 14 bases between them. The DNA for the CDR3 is TGTGCTAGTGGTGCCTGGACCGGCGGTGAGCAGTTCTTC. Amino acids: CASGAWTGGEQFF.